The 24 T cell receptor beta chains presented below share a single source sample, sequenced in a study of cytomegalovirus exposure and HLA in healthy donors. The PCR made use of 60 Vbeta and 13 Jbeta primers. Generated by immunoSEQ multiplex PCR, the TCRdb table keeps only in-frame clones and is missing some. The sample has 150,000 to 200,000 clones, and its top ten clones hold under 2.5%. Sequences were obtained from PBMCs. All receptors derive from a man aged 25 to 40 in good health and CMV-seronegative.

The rearrangement joins TRBV2 to TRBJ1-1; weak D call: TRBD1 (5 bases). The CDR3 extends over 12 amino acids. V lost 10 bases and J 3 bases, leaving 12 bases between the germline ends. Germline V gene data show CDR1 as SNHLY and CDR2 as FYNNEI. CDR3 bases: TGTGCCACCGACAGCACCTACACTGAAGCTTTCTTT. Protein: CATDSTYTEAFF.

The chain combines TRBV28 with TRBJ2-5; 12 bases agree with TRBD2. J gave up 4 bases and V 1 base, and 4 bases lay outside the gene matches. The germline gives CDR1 MDHEN, CDR2 SYDVKM. The CDR3 length is 16 residues. This CDR3 is CASSLSSGRAGETQYF. Here the CDR3 DNA reads TGTGCCAGCAGTTTATCTAGCGGGAGGGCCGGAGAGACCCAGTACTTC.

V and J are TRBV6-6 and TRBJ2-5; D may be TRBD1 (6 bases). The CDR3 consists of 14 residues. Trimming removed 0 bases from V and 5 bases from J, with 10 bases in between. CDR1 is MNHNY and CDR2 is SVGAGI in the germline V gene (reference sequence). CDR3 DNA sequence: TGTGCCAGCAGTTACTCGCGACAGGCGGAGACCCAGTACTTC. This encodes CASSYSRQAETQYF.

The V gene is TRBV9, the J gene TRBJ2-5, with 7 positions matching TRBD1. The CDR3 sequence is 16 residues long. From germline, CDR1 is SGDLS and CDR2 YYNGEE. V was clipped by 3 bases and J by 4 bases; unmatched bases: 12. The CDR3 DNA sequence: TGTGCCAGCAGCGGGGACCGGGACAGCACCAGAGAGACCCAGTACTTC. Translating gives CASSGDRDSTRETQYF.

The J gene is TRBJ1-2, the V gene TRBV6-1; perhaps TRBD1 as D (5 bases). This CDR3 is built from 15 residues. Germline values: CDR1 MNHNS, CDR2 SASEGT. V was clipped by 9 bases and J by 0 bases, with 17 bases between them. The CDR3 reads CASLEGPQANYGYTF. The CDR3 DNA reads TGTGCCAGTCTGGAGGGGCCCCAAGCTAACTATGGCTACACCTTC.

The chain employs TRBV7-9 and TRBJ1-1; a weak D match, TRBD1 (5 bases). This CDR3 contains 13 residues. V lost 5 bases and J 6 bases, leaving 13 bases between the germline ends. Germline CDR1 is SEHNR and CDR2 is FQNEAQ (reference sequence). This CDR3 reads CASSLMGGAEAFF. In DNA form, the CDR3 reads TGTGCCAGCAGCCTAATGGGGGGGGCTGAAGCTTTCTTT.

This sequence joins TRBV5-1 and TRBJ2-7, with D unresolved. V was pared by 0 bases and J by 2 bases, with 3 bases between. The CDR3 loop spans 12 amino acids. The germline CDR1 and CDR2 sequences are SGHRS and YFSETQ. CDR3 nucleotides: TGCGCCAGCAGCTTGGGAGCCTACGAGCAGTACTTC. This translates into CASSLGAYEQYF.

This chain uses TRBV9 with TRBJ2-2, with 10 bases fitting TRBD2. Trimming at V came to 0 bases and at J to 6 bases, leaving 5 bases not matched to a gene. Germline lookup yields CDR1 SGDLS and CDR2 YYNGEE. This CDR3 contains 16 residues. The CDR3: CASSVVASGSAGELFF. The CDR3 DNA reads TGTGCCAGCAGCGTAGTAGCTAGCGGGAGTGCCGGGGAGCTGTTTTTT. The full variable domain, with the rest looked up from reference TRBV9 and TRBJ2-2, is DSGVTQTPKHLITATGQRVTLRCSPRSGDLSVYWYQQSLDQGLQFLIQYYNGEERAKGNILERFSAQQFPDLHSELNLSSLELGDSALYFCASSVVASGSAGELFFGEGSRLTVL.

V gene TRBV2 combines with J gene TRBJ2-7; 8 bases are a match to TRBD2. With 3 bases clipped from V and 7 bases from J, the junction kept 5 bases outside the gene matches. This CDR3 has 13 residues. Germline lookup yields CDR1 SNHLY and CDR2 FYNNEI. As DNA, the CDR3 is TGTGCCAGCAGTGATCAGGGCGGGGGGGAGCAGTACTTC. Its translation is CASSDQGGGEQYF.

Remarks on this clone: The sample carries other DNA sequences with the same CDR3. The gene calls are TRBV5-4 and TRBJ2-3; 7 bases are shared with TRBD1. Germline V lookup: CDR1 SGHNT, CDR2 YYREEE (reference sequence). The CDR3 is made up of 13 amino acids. V gave up 0 bases and J gave up 5 bases; unmatched junction bases: 0. The CDR3 protein is CASSLDRGDTQYF. The CDR3 nucleotides are TGTGCCAGCAGCTTGGACAGGGGAGATACGCAGTATTTT.

The chain recombines TRBV19 with TRBJ1-5, with D unresolved. The CDR3 covers 14 residues. Germline V gene lookup returns CDR1 LNHDA and CDR2 SQIVND (reference sequence). V lost 9 bases, J lost 0 bases, and 12 bases lay in between. The CDR3 spells CASRTQYSNQPQHF. For the CDR3, the DNA is TGTGCCAGCCGAACACAATATAGCAATCAGCCCCAGCATTTT.

The genes are TRBV27 and TRBJ2-1; TRBD1 is a possible D gene (6 bases). Looked up from germline, CDR1 is MNHEY and CDR2 is SMNVEV (reference sequence). Trimming took 5 bases from V and 2 from J, leaving 10 bases between them. This CDR3 comprises 14 residues. In nucleotides, the CDR3 is TGTGCCAGCAGTCCCGGGACACCCTACAATGAGCAGTTCTTC. Encoded protein: CASSPGTPYNEQFF.

V is TRBV25-1 and J is TRBJ2-1; D gene uncertain. The V and J ends lost 2 bases and 2 bases respectively, with 13 bases between them. The CDR3 is 16 residues long. From germline, CDR1 is MGHDK and CDR2 SYGVNS. As DNA, the CDR3 is TGTGCCAGCAGTGAAATCTTGATAGCCACCTACAATGAGCAGTTCTTC. Translation: CASSEILIATYNEQFF.

The rearrangement uses TRBV5-1 and TRBJ2-2; 8 bases fit TRBD1. The junction had 10 bases not matched to a gene; V was cut back by 4 bases and J by 5 bases. Germline assignment: CDR1 SGHRS and CDR2 YFSETQ. The CDR3 is made up of 16 amino acids. This chain's CDR3 is CASSTTTQGGTGELFF. The CDR3 coding sequence is TGCGCCAGCAGCACAACTACACAGGGGGGAACCGGGGAGCTGTTTTTT.

The genes are TRBV5-1 and TRBJ1-1; D uncertain. V was pared by 4 bases and J by 1 base, with 11 bases between. Germline CDR1 and CDR2: SGHRS and YFSETQ. This CDR3 contains 14 residues. Written as DNA, the CDR3 is TGCGCCAGCAGCCCGAAGGACTCGAACACTGAAGCTTTCTTT. Translation gives CASSPKDSNTEAFF.

The gene calls are TRBV5-1 and TRBJ2-7, with 11 nucleotides matching TRBD2. Germline trimming cut 0 bases from V and 6 bases from J; bases unmatched to any gene: 5. Germline-derived CDR1 and CDR2 are SGHRS and YFSETQ. The CDR3 totals 15 residues. CDR3 protein: CASSLGTSGFGEQYF. The CDR3 nucleotides are TGCGCCAGCAGCTTGGGGACTAGCGGGTTTGGCGAGCAGTACTTC.

The rearrangement joins TRBV29-1 to TRBJ2-6, with 8 bases matching TRBD2. There are 17 residues in the CDR3. Germline CDR1 and CDR2: SQVTM and ANQGSEA. The CDR3 region is CRDSYGGGSGGANVLTF. In DNA, the CDR3 is TGCAGGGACTCCTACGGGGGGGGCTCAGGTGGGGCCAACGTCCTGACTTTC.

The V and J genes are TRBV6-4 and TRBJ2-3; possible D gene TRBD2, 6 bases. CDR1 MRHNA and CDR2 SNTAGT come from the germline V gene. V was cut by 3 bases and J by 2 bases, with 9 bases left in between. The CDR3 totals 14 residues. CDR3 coding DNA: TGTGCCAGCAGTGAAATAGCGGACACAGATACGCAGTATTTT. Residues: CASSEIADTDTQYF.

As concerns this clone: This sample also contains other DNA sequences that code for the same CDR3. The V gene is TRBV25-1, the J gene TRBJ1-5; 8 bases are shared with TRBD1. V shed 1 base, J shed 4 bases, and the junction held 3 bases outside the gene matches. The CDR3 has 15 amino acids. Germline V lookup: CDR1 MGHDK, CDR2 SYGVNS. The CDR3 region is CASSESGQGNQPQHF. The CDR3 DNA is TGTGCCAGCAGTGAATCCGGACAGGGAAATCAGCCCCAGCATTTT. Full variable domain (missing parts from reference TRBV25-1 and TRBJ1-5): EADIYQTPRYLVIGTGKKITLECSQTMGHDKMYWYQQDPGMELHLIHYSYGVNSTEKGDLSSESTVSRIRTEHFPLTLESARPSHTSQYLCASSESGQGNQPQHFGDGTRLSIL.

V and J are TRBV2 and TRBJ2-1, with 9 bases fitting TRBD2. J was trimmed by 6 bases and V by 7 bases; bases with no gene match: 13. CDR1 is SNHLY and CDR2 is FYNNEI in the germline V gene. The CDR3 runs to 16 residues. The CDR3 reads CASKREALFSSNEQFF. The CDR3 coding sequence is TGTGCCAGCAAGCGGGAGGCCCTCTTTAGCAGCAATGAGCAGTTCTTC. Complete variable domain (other parts from reference TRBV2 and TRBJ2-1): EPEVTQTPSHQVTQMGQEVILRCVPISNHLYFYWYRQILGQKVEFLVSFYNNEISEKSEIFDDQFSVERPDGSNFTLKIRSTKLEDSAMYFCASKREALFSSNEQFFGPGTRLTVL.

This chain joins TRBV30 and TRBJ1-2; 7 bases align to TRBD1. Germline loops: CDR1 GTSNPN, CDR2 SVGIG (reference sequence). This CDR3 is built from 17 residues. The ends lost 0 bases at V and 8 bases at J; junction bases unmatched: 18. This CDR3 reads CAWSVLTAGQGVHGYTF. CDR3 DNA: TGTGCCTGGAGTGTTTTAACCGCGGGTCAGGGGGTTCACGGCTACACCTTC.

The chain employs TRBV30 and TRBJ2-7, with 9 bases aligning to TRBD2. With 4 bases clipped from V and 0 bases from J, the junction kept 10 bases outside the gene matches. The CDR3 sequence is 16 residues long. The germline V gene encodes CDR1 GTSNPN and CDR2 SVGIG (reference sequence). The CDR3 DNA reads TGTGCCTGGACCCCTCCCCGGACTAGCGTCTCCTACGAGCAGTACTTC. This codes for CAWTPPRTSVSYEQYF.

The rearrangement uses TRBV5-1 and TRBJ2-1; D possibly matches TRBD1 or TRBD2 (11 bases each). The CDR3 length is 16 residues. The germline CDR1 and CDR2 sequences are SGHRS and YFSETQ. V was cut by 7 bases and J by 4 bases, with 21 bases left in between. CDR3 DNA: TGCGCCAGCGGACAGGGGGCTAGCGGGAGGTACAATGAGCAGTTCTTC. Its translation is CASGQGASGRYNEQFF.

This chain uses TRBV5-1 with TRBJ2-7; possibly TRBD1 for D (6 bases). Per germline, CDR1 SGHRS and CDR2 YFSETQ. The CDR3 contains 13 residues. The V end was cut by 0 bases, the J end by 2 bases, with 6 bases between. The CDR3 loop reads CASSLDRAYEQYF. The CDR3 DNA reads TGCGCCAGCAGCTTGGACAGGGCCTACGAGCAGTACTTC.